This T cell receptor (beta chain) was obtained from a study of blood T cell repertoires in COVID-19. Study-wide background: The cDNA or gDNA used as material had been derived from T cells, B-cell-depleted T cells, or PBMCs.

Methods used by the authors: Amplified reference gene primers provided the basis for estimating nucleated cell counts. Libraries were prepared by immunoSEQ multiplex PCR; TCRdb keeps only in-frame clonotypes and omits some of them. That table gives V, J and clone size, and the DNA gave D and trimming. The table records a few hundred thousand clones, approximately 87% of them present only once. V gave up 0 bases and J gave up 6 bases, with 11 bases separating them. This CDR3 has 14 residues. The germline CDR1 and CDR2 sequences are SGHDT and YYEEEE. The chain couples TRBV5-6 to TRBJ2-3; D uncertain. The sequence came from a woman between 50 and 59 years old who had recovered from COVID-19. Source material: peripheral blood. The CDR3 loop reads CASSLGLRLDTQYF. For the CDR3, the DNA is TGTGCCAGCAGCTTGGGTCTGCGGTTGGATACGCAGTATTTT.